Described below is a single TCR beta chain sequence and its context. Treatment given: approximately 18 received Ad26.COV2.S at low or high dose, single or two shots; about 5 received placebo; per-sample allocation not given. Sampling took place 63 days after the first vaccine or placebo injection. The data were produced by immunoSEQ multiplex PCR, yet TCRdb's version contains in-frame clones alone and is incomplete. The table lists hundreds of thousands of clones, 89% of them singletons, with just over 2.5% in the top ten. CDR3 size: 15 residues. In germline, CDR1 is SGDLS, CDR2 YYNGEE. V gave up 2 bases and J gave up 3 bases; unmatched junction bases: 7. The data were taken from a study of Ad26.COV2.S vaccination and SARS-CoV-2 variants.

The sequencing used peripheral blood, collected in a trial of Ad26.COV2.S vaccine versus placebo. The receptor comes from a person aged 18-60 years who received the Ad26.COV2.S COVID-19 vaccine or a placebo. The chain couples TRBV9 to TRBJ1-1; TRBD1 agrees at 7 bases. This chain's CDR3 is CASSVLGQGDTEAFF. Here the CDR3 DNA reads TGTGCCAGCAGCGTGTTAGGGCAGGGGGACACTGAAGCTTTCTTT.